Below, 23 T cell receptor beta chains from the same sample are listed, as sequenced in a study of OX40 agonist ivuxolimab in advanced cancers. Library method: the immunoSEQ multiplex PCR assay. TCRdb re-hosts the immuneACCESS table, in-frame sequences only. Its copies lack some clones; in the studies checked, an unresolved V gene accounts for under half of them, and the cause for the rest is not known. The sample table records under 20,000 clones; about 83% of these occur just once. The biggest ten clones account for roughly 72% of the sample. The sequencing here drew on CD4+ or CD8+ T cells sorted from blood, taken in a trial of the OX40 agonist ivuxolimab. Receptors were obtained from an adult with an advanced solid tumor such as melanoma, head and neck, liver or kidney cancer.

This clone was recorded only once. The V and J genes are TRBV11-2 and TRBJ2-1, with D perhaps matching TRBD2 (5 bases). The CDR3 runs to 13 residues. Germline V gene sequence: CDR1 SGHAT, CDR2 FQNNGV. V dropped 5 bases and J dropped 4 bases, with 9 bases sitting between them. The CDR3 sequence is CASSAGVYNEQFF. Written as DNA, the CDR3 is TGTGCCAGCAGCGCCGGGGTATACAATGAGCAGTTCTTC. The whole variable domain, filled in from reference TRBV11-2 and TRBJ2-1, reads EAGVAQSPRYKIIEKRQSVAFWCNPISGHATLYWYQQILGQGPKLLIQFQNNGVVDDSQLPKDRFSAERLKGVDSTLKIQPAKLEDSAVYLCASSAGVYNEQFFGPGTRLTVL.

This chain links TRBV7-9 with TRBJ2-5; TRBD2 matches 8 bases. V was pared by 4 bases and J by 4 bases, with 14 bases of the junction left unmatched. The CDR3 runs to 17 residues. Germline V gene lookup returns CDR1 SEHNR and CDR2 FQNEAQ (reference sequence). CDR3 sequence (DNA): TGTGCCAGCAGCTCAAGCCGATCCGGGACTAGTGTAGAGACCCAGTACTTC. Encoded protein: CASSSSRSGTSVETQYF.

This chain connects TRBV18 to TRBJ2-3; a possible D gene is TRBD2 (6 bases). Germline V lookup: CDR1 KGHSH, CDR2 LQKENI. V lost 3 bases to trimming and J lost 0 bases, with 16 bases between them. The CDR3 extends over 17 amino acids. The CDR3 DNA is TGTGCCAGCTCACCCAGACTAGTGTCTTCTAGCACAGATACGCAGTATTTT. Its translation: CASSPRLVSSSTDTQYF.

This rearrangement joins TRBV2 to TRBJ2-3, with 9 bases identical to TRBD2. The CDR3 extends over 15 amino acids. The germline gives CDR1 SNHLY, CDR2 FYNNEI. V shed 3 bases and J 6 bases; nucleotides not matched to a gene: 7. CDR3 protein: CASSDPSGVSDTQYF. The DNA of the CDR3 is TGTGCCAGCAGTGACCCTAGCGGGGTGTCTGATACGCAGTATTTT.

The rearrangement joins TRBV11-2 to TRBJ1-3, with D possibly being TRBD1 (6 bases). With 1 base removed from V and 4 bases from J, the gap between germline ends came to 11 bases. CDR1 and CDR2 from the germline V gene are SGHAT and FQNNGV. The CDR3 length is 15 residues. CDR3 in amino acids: CASSLGRTVGNTIYF. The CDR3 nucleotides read TGTGCCAGCAGCTTAGGTAGGACAGTCGGAAACACCATATATTTT.

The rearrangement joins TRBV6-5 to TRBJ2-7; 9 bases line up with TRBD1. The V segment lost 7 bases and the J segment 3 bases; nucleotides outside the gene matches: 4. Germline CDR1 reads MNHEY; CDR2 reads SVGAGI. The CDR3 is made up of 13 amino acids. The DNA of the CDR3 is TGTGCCAGCATCCCGACAGGGGGCTACGAGCAGTACTTC. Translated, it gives CASIPTGGYEQYF.

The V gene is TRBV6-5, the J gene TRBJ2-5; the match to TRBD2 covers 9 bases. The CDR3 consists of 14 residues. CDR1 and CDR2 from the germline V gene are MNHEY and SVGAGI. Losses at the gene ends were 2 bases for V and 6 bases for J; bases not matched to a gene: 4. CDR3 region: CASSYQAGGKTQYF. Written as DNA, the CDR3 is TGTGCCAGCAGTTACCAAGCGGGGGGCAAGACCCAGTACTTC.

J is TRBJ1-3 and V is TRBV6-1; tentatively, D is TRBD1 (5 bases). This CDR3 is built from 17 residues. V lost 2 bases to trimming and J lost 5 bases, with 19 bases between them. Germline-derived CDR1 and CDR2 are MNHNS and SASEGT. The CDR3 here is CASSELVWDGGRNTIYF. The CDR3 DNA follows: TGTGCCAGCAGTGAACTGGTATGGGACGGAGGTCGAAACACCATATATTTT.

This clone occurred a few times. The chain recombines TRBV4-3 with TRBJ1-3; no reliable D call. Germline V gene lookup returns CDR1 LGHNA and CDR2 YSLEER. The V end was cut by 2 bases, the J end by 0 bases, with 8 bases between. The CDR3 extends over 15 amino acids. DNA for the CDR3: TGCGCCAGCAGCCAACAGAGGACCTCTGGAAACACCATATATTTT. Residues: CASSQQRTSGNTIYF.

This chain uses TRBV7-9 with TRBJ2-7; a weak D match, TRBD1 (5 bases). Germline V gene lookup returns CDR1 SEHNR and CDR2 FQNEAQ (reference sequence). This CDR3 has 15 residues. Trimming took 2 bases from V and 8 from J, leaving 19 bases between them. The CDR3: CASSLKQAMYSKQYF. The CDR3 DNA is TGTGCCAGCAGCTTAAAACAGGCGATGTATTCAAAGCAGTACTTC. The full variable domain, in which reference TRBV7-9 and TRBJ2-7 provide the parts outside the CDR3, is DTGVSQNPRHKITKRGQNVTFRCDPISEHNRLYWYRQTLGQGPEFLTYFQNEAQLEKSRLLSDRFSAERPKGSFSTLEIQRTEQGDSAMYLCASSLKQAMYSKQYFGPGTRLTVT.

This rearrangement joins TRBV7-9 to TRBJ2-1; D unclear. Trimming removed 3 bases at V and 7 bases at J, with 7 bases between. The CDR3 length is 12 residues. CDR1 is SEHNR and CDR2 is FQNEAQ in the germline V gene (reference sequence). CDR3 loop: CASSLVGNEQFF. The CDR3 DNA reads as TGTGCCAGCAGCTTGGTGGGGAATGAGCAGTTCTTC.

CDR3 nucleotide sequence: TGTGCCAGCAGGGGGACAGAGGACACTGAAGCTTTCTTT. It codes for CASRGTEDTEAFF. The rearrangement joins TRBV13 to TRBJ1-1, with 7 bases fitting TRBD1. Per germline, CDR1 PRHDT and CDR2 FYEKMQ (reference sequence). V shed 6 bases, J shed 3 bases, and the junction held 4 bases outside the gene matches. The length of the CDR3 is 13 residues.

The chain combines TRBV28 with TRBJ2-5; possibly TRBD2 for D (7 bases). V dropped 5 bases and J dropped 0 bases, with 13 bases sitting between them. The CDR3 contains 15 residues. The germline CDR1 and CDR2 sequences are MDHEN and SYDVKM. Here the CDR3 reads CASSLGGGYQETQYF. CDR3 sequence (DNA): TGTGCCAGCAGTCTAGGGGGGGGGTACCAAGAGACCCAGTACTTC.

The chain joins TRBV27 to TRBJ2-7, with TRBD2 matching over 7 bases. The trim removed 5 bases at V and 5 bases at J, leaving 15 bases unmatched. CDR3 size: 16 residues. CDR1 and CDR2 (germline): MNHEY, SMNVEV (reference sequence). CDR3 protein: CASSTGPTSPGHEQYF. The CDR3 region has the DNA TGTGCCAGCAGTACCGGACCGACTAGCCCGGGACACGAGCAGTACTTC.

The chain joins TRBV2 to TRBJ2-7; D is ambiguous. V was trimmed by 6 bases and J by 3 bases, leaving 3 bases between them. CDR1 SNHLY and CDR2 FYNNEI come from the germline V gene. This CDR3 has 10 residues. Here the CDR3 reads CASSYYEQYF. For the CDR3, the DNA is TGTGCCAGCAGCTACTACGAGCAGTACTTC.

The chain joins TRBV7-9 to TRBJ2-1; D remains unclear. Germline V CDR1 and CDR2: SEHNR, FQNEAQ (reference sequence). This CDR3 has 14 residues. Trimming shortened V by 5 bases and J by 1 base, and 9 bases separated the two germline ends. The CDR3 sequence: CASSRTESYNEQFF. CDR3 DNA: TGTGCCAGCAGCCGGACCGAATCCTACAATGAGCAGTTCTTC.

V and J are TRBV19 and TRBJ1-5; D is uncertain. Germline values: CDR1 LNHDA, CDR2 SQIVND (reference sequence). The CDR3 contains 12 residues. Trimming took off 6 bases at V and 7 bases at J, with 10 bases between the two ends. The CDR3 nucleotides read TGTGCCAGTAGGGCCCTGCAGCAGCCCCAGCATTTT. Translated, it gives CASRALQQPQHF. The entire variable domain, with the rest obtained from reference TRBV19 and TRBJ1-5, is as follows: DGGITQSPKYLFRKEGQNVTLSCEQNLNHDAMYWYRQDPGQGLRLIYYSQIVNDFQKGDIAEGYSVSREKKESFPLTVTSAQKNPTAFYLCASRALQQPQHFGDGTRLSIL.

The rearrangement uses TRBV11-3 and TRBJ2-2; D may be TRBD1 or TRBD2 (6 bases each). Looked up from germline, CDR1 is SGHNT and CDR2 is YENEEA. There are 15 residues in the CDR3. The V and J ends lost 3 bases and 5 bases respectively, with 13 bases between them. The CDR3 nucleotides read TGTGCCAGCAGCTTTTCCGGGGGCGGGACCGGGGAGCTGTTTTTT. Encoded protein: CASSFSGGGTGELFF. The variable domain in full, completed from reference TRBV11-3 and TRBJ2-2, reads EAGVVQSPRYKIIEKKQPVAFWCNPISGHNTLYWYLQNLGQGPELLIRYENEEAVDDSQLPKDRFSAERLKGVDSTLKIQPAELGDSAVYLCASSFSGGGTGELFFGEGSRLTVL.

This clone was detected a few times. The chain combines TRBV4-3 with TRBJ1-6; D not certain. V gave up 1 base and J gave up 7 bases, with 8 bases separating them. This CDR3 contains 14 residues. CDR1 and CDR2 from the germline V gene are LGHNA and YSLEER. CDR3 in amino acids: CASSQVAGNSPLHF. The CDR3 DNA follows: TGCGCCAGCAGCCAAGTTGCGGGAAATTCACCCCTCCACTTT.

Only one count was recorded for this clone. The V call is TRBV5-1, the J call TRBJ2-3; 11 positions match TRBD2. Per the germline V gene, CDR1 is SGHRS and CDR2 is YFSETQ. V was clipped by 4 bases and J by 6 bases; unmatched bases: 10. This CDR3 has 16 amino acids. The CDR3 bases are TGCGCCAGCAGCCCGATTAGCGGGGGGGCAGTTGATACGCAGTATTTT. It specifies CASSPISGGAVDTQYF.

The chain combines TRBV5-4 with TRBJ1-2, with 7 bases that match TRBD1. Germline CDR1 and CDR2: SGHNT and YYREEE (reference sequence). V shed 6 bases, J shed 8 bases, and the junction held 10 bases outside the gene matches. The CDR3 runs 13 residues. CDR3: CASIINRGQGYTF. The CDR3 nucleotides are TGTGCCAGCATCATCAACAGGGGTCAGGGCTACACCTTC.

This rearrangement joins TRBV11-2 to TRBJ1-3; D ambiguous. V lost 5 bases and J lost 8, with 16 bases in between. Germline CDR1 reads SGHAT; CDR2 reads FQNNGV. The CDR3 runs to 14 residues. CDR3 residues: CASSPPNLLDTIYF. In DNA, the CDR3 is TGTGCCAGCAGCCCCCCAAATTTGTTGGACACCATATATTTT.

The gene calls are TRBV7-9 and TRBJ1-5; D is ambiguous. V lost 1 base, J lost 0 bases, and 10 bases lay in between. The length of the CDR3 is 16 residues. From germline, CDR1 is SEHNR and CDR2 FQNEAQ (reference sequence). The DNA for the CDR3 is TGTGCCAGCAGCTTAGGGGGAGTGAATAGCAATCAGCCCCAGCATTTT. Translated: CASSLGGVNSNQPQHF.